These T cell receptor gamma chains were read from a single sample in a study of gammadelta T cells in human blood. TCRdb reprocessed the RT-PCR reads using CATT. Of 150 to 200 gamma-chain clones listed, about 12% are singletons. Sequencing was carried out using Vgamma9Vdelta2 gamma-delta T cells from adult blood. The receptors originated from a human donor. The CDR3 runs from the conserved cysteine through the conserved F or W. The size of a clone is reported for some rows only, either as once, few or many, or as a class for expanded clones.

TRGV9	TRGJP	large	CALWEGQELGKKIKVF	TGTGCCTTGTGGGAGGGTCAAGAGTTGGGCAAAAAAATCAAGGTATTT
TRGV9	TRGJP	large	CALWEVLAELGKKIKVF	TGTGCCTTGTGGGAGGTGCTTGCCGAGTTGGGCAAAAAAATCAAGGTATTT
TRGV9	TRGJP	-	CALWSIGGLGKKIKVF	TGTGCCTTGTGGAGTATTGGGGGGTTGGGCAAAAAAATCAAGGTATTT
TRGV10	TRGJP1	large	CAAWDYRHTTGWFKIF	TGTGCTGCGTGGGATTACAGGCACACCACTGGTTGGTTCAAGATATTT
TRGV3	TRGJ1/TRGJ2	large	CATWDRLWKLF	TGTGCCACCTGGGACAGGCTCTGGAAACTCTTT
TRGV9	TRGJP	large	CALWEAFQELGKKIKVF	TGTGCCTTGTGGGAGGCTTTCCAAGAGTTGGGCAAAAAAATCAAGGTATTT
TRGV9	TRGJP	few	CALWEGKLGKKIKVF	TGTGCCTTGTGGGAGGGGAAGTTGGGCAAAAAAATCAAGGTATTT
TRGV10	TRGJP2	large	CAAWDYSSDWIKTF	TGTGCTGCGTGGGACTATAGTAGTGATTGGATCAAGACGTTT
TRGV9	TRGJ1/TRGJ2	large	CALWEVQPNYYKKLF	TGTGCCTTGTGGGAGGTGCAACCGAATTATTATAAGAAACTCTTT
TRGV9	TRGJP	large	CALWEVKSQELGKKIKVF	TGTGCCTTGTGGGAGGTTAAGTCCCAAGAGTTGGGCAAAAAAATCAAGGTATTT
TRGV9	TRGJP	-	CALWESQELGKKIKVF	TGTGCCTTGTGGGAGTCCCAAGAGTTGGGCAAAAAAATCAAGGTATTT
TRGV9	TRGJP	hyperexpanded	CALWEVLELGKKIKVF	TGTGCCTTGTGGGAGGTGTTGGAGTTGGGCAAAAAAATCAAGGTATTT
TRGV9	TRGJ1/TRGJ2	large	CALWEVLDYYKKLF	TGTGCCTTGTGGGAGGTGCTGGATTATTATAAGAAACTCTTT
TRGV9	TRGJP	-	CALWDNQELGKKIKVF	TGTGCCTTGTGGGACAACCAAGAGTTGGGCAAAAAAATCAAGGTATTT
TRGV9	TRGJP	-	CALWESPQELGKKIKVF	TGTGCCTTGTGGGAGTCCCCGCAAGAGTTGGGCAAAAAAATCAAGGTATTT
TRGV9	TRGJ1/TRGJ2	-	CALWEGALGGYYKKLF	TGTGCCTTGTGGGAGGGCGCCCTTGGCGGATATTATAAGAAACTCTTT
TRGV8	TRGJ1/TRGJ2	hyperexpanded	CATWPALSYCKKLF	TGTGCCACCTGGCCCGCCCTGAGTTATTGTAAGAAACTCTTT
TRGV9	TRGJP	hyperexpanded	CALWEPTELGKKIKVF	TGTGCCTTGTGGGAGCCAACTGAGTTGGGCAAAAAAATCAAGGTATTT
TRGV9	TRGJP	large	CALWEVHELGKKIKVF	TGTGCCTTGTGGGAGGTCCACGAGTTGGGCAAAAAAATCAAGGTATTT
TRGV9	TRGJP	large	CALWEVFELGKKIKVF	TGTGCCTTGTGGGAGGTTTTTGAGTTGGGCAAAAAAATCAAGGTATTT
TRGV9	TRGJP	few	CALWESRQELGKKIKVF	TGTGCCTTGTGGGAGAGCCGGCAAGAGTTGGGCAAAAAAATCAAGGTATTT
TRGV9	TRGJP	large	CALWEVFGGKKIKVF	TGTGCCTTGTGGGAGGTGTTCGGGGGCAAAAAAATCAAGGTATTT
TRGV9	TRGJP	few	CALWEQREELGKKIKVF	TGTGCCTTGTGGGAACAACGAGAAGAGTTGGGCAAAAAAATCAAGGTATTT
TRGV9	TRGJ1/TRGJ2	large	CALWEGYYKKLF	TGTGCCTTGTGGGAGGGATATTATAAGAAACTCTTT
TRGV10	TRGJ1/TRGJ2	hyperexpanded	CAAWERDYYKKLF	TGTGCTGCGTGGGAGAGGGATTATTATAAGAAACTCTTT
TRGV9	TRGJP	large	CALWELGKKIKVF	TGTGCCTTGTGGGAACTGGGCAAAAAAATCAAGGTATTT
TRGV9	TRGJP	hyperexpanded	CALWEGQELGKKIKVF	TGTGCCTTGTGGGAGGGCCAAGAGTTGGGCAAAAAAATCAAGGTATTT
TRGV9	TRGJP	hyperexpanded	CALWEVQQLGKKIKVF	TGTGCCTTGTGGGAGGTGCAACAGTTGGGCAAAAAAATCAAGGTATTT
TRGV9	TRGJP	few	CALWEASELGKKIKVF	TGTGCCTTGTGGGAGGCCTCAGAGTTGGGCAAAAAAATCAAGGTATTT
TRGV9	TRGJP	few	CALWEVRGLLGKKIKVF	TGTGCCTTGTGGGAGGTGAGGGGGCTGCTGGGCAAAAAAATCAAGGTATTT
TRGV9	TRGJP	large	CALWEPQTELGKKIKVF	TGTGCCTTGTGGGAGCCACAGACAGAGTTGGGCAAAAAAATCAAGGTATTT
TRGV8	TRGJ1/TRGJ2	few	CATWDRPRCGLF	TGTGCCACCTGGGATAGGCCTCGGTGTGGACTCTTT
TRGV9	TRGJP	-	CALWEGRELGKKIKVF	TGTGCCTTGTGGGAGGGAAGGGAGTTGGGCAAAAAAATCAAGGTATTT
TRGV9	TRGJP	large	CALWETPELGKKIKVF	TGTGCCTTGTGGGAGACACCGGAGTTGGGCAAAAAAATCAAGGTATTT
TRGV9	TRGJP	-	CALWETPEGELGKKIKVF	TGTGCCTTGTGGGAGACCCCCGAAGGCGAGTTGGGCAAAAAAATCAAGGTATTT
TRGV9	TRGJP	hyperexpanded	CALWEVQELGKKIKVF	TGTGCCTTGTGGGAGGTGCAAGAGTTGGGCAAAAAAATCAAGGTATTT